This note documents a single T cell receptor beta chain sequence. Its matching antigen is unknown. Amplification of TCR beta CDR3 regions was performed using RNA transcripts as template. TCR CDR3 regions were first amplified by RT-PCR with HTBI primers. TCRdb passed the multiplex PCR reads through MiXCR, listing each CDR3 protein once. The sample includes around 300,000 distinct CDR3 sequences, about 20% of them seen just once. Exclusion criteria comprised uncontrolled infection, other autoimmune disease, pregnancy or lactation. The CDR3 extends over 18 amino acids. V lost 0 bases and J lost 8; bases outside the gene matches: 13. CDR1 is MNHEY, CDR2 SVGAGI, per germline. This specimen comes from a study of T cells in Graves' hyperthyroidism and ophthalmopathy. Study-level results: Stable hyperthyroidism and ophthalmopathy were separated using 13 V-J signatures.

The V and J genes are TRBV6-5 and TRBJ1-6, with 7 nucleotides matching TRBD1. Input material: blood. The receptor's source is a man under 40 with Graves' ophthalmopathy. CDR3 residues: CASSYSPNRRGLDSPLHF. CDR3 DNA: TGTGCCAGCAGTTACTCTCCAAACCGCAGGGGGTTAGATTCACCCCTCCACTTT.